One sample yielded the 26 T cell receptor beta chains listed below, sequenced in a study of blood T cell repertoires in COVID-19. This table comes from immunoSEQ multiplex PCR, and its TCRdb copy is limited to in-frame clones, with some not included. The repertoire consists of about 220,000 clones, with approximately 85% occurring once and the leading ten covering more than 2%. The sequenced sample consisted of peripheral blood. Receptors were obtained from a woman between 65 and 79 years old with COVID-19, enrolled during active disease.

The J gene is TRBJ2-5, the V gene TRBV4-3; D call uncertain. The CDR3 length is 15 residues. Germline loops: CDR1 LGHNA, CDR2 YSLEER. V was shortened by 0 bases and J by 5 bases, with 13 bases between the two germline ends. This CDR3 is CASSQDLPVRETQYF. CDR3 sequence (DNA): TGCGCCAGCAGCCAAGATCTGCCTGTTCGGGAGACCCAGTACTTC.

The chain recombines TRBV5-8 with TRBJ1-5; TRBD1 aligns across 10 bases. The CDR3 has 15 residues. Germline CDR1 reads SGHTS; CDR2 reads YDEGEE. Trimming at V came to 4 bases and at J to 5 bases, leaving 6 bases not matched to a gene. The CDR3 bases are TGTGCCAGCAGCCAGGGGGACAGGGGCTATCAGCCCCAGCATTTT. Translating it yields CASSQGDRGYQPQHF.

The gene calls are TRBV5-1 and TRBJ2-5; 8 nucleotides agree with TRBD1. The CDR3 loop spans 15 amino acids. Germline V CDR1 and CDR2: SGHRS, YFSETQ. With V trimmed by 4 bases and J by 2 bases, 7 bases remained unmatched. Here the CDR3 DNA reads TGCGCCAGCAGCCTACTGACAGGGGAGCAAGAGACCCAGTACTTC. Translated: CASSLLTGEQETQYF.

The genes are TRBV9 and TRBJ1-2, with D uncertain. The V gene lost 0 bases and the J gene lost 4 bases, with 10 bases spanning the gap. The CDR3 length is 14 residues. The germline CDR1 and CDR2 sequences are SGDLS and YYNGEE. The CDR3 spells CASSVGEVGYGYTF. The CDR3 DNA reads as TGTGCCAGCAGCGTAGGGGAGGTTGGCTATGGCTACACCTTC.

The rearrangement links TRBV5-6 to TRBJ2-7; 13 bases are a match to TRBD2. Germline assignment: CDR1 SGHDT and CDR2 YYEEEE. The CDR3 length is 15 residues. After removal of 4 bases from V and 9 bases from J, the junction contained 10 bases not matched to a gene. CDR3 nucleotide sequence: TGTGCCAGCAGCCTCAGGACTAGCGGGGGTTTGGGGCAGTACTTC. This codes for CASSLRTSGGLGQYF.

V gene TRBV9 combines with J gene TRBJ2-3; 11 bases match TRBD2. This CDR3 contains 15 residues. In germline, CDR1 is SGDLS, CDR2 YYNGEE. With 2 bases clipped from V and 6 bases from J, the junction kept 5 bases outside the gene matches. The CDR3 region is CASSVPSGGRDTQYF. The CDR3 DNA reads TGTGCCAGCAGCGTCCCTAGCGGGGGGAGGGATACGCAGTATTTT. The whole variable domain, filled in from reference TRBV9 and TRBJ2-3, reads DSGVTQTPKHLITATGQRVTLRCSPRSGDLSVYWYQQSLDQGLQFLIQYYNGEERAKGNILERFSAQQFPDLHSELNLSSLELGDSALYFCASSVPSGGRDTQYFGPGTRLTVL.

The chain is built from TRBV5-3 and TRBJ1-5; D call uncertain. TRBV5-3 is identified as an open reading frame with a role that is uncertain. The CDR3 is made up of 16 amino acids. V lost 3 bases to trimming and J lost 2 bases, with 15 bases between them. CDR3 in amino acids: CARSCRPRRGNQPQHF. CDR3 sequence (DNA): TGTGCCAGAAGCTGTAGGCCCCGGAGAGGCAATCAGCCCCAGCATTTT.

This rearrangement joins TRBV18 to TRBJ1-4; tentative D call: TRBD1 (5 bases). V was clipped by 3 bases and J by 8 bases, with 13 bases between them. CDR1 KGHSH and CDR2 LQKENI come from the germline V gene. The CDR3 loop spans 14 amino acids. CDR3 sequence (DNA): TGTGCCAGCTCACCGGCAGGGAGGGAGGAAAAACTGTTTTTT. Translating gives CASSPAGREEKLFF.

A few counts support this clone. The gene calls are TRBV5-8 and TRBJ1-3; D call uncertain. Trimming took 4 bases from V and 0 from J, leaving 11 bases between them. CDR1 is SGHTS and CDR2 is YDEGEE in the germline V gene. CDR3 length: 15 amino acids. The CDR3: CASSPTRNSGNTIYF. The CDR3 DNA follows: TGTGCCAGCAGCCCGACCAGGAACTCTGGAAACACCATATATTTT. Full variable domain (remainder filled in from reference TRBV5-8 and TRBJ1-3): EAGVTQSPTHLIKTRGQQATLRCSPISGHTSVYWYQQALGLGLQFLLWYDEGEERNRGNFPPRFSGRQFPNYSSELNVNALELEDSALYLCASSPTRNSGNTIYFGEGSWLTVV.

This chain uses TRBV14 with TRBJ1-2; 7 nucleotides match TRBD1. This CDR3 is 13 amino acids long. J lost 4 bases, V lost 4 bases, and 3 bases had no gene match. From germline, CDR1 is SGHDN and CDR2 FVKESK. This CDR3 is CASSPTGVYGYTF. As DNA, the CDR3 is TGTGCCAGCAGCCCAACAGGGGTCTATGGCTACACCTTC.

The V gene is TRBV5-5, the J gene TRBJ1-1; a possible D gene is TRBD1 (5 bases). Trimming took off 4 bases at V and 4 bases at J, with 14 bases between the two ends. The CDR3 has 14 residues. The germline gives CDR1 SGHKS, CDR2 YYEKEE (reference sequence). As DNA, the CDR3 is TGTGCCAGCAGCCCTCTCAGGGCCTCCACTGAAGCTTTCTTT. It codes for CASSPLRASTEAFF.

In this sample, this clone turned up a few times. V is TRBV27 and J is TRBJ1-4, with no clear D. Per the germline V gene, CDR1 is MNHEY and CDR2 is SMNVEV (reference sequence). The CDR3 has 15 residues. V was trimmed by 8 bases and J by 9 bases, leaving 22 bases between them. This CDR3 reads CASGNWVSDMQKLFF. As DNA, the CDR3 is TGTGCCAGCGGAAATTGGGTCAGTGACATGCAAAAACTGTTTTTT.

The V and J genes are TRBV11-3 and TRBJ2-7, with 10 bases aligning to TRBD1. V dropped 5 bases and J dropped 7; count of bases not matched to a gene: 11. The CDR3 consists of 15 residues. Germline lookup yields CDR1 SGHNT and CDR2 YENEEA. The CDR3 spells CASSTRQGAVREQYF. DNA for the CDR3: TGTGCCAGCAGCACGCGACAGGGGGCTGTGCGGGAGCAGTACTTC.

The CDR3, as DNA: TGCGCCAGCAGCGGAGGGCTAGCGACTTACAATGAGCAGTTCTTC. Its translation is CASSGGLATYNEQFF. This chain links TRBV5-1 with TRBJ2-1; D might be TRBD2 (6 bases). The V end lost 4 bases, the J end lost 4 bases, and 15 bases lay between the germline ends. The CDR3 is 15 residues long. CDR1 SGHRS and CDR2 YFSETQ come from the germline V gene.

This chain joins TRBV12-3 or TRBV12-4 and TRBJ2-7, with D uncertain. This CDR3 has 12 residues. V was pared by 3 bases and J by 9 bases, with 12 bases between. The chain's CDR3 is CASSFGGSWQYF. In DNA form, the CDR3 reads TGTGCCAGCAGTTTCGGCGGCTCGTGGCAGTACTTC.

This clone appeared a single time. This chain uses TRBV27 with TRBJ2-7, with 13 bases identical to TRBD2. CDR1 is MNHEY and CDR2 is SMNVEV in the germline V gene (reference sequence). The CDR3 sequence is 17 residues long. Germline trimming cut 5 bases from V and 2 bases from J; bases unmatched to any gene: 9. CDR3 region: CASSTRLAGGRPYEQYF. CDR3 DNA sequence: TGTGCCAGCAGTACCCGACTAGCGGGGGGCCGACCCTACGAGCAGTACTTC.

The genes are TRBV5-1 and TRBJ2-1, with 7 bases lining up with TRBD2. Germline trimming cut 4 bases from V and 12 bases from J; bases unmatched to any gene: 16. The CDR3 spans 15 residues. Germline CDR1 reads SGHRS; CDR2 reads YFSETQ. CDR3 in DNA: TGCGCCAGCAGCGGTGGTGGGCAGAGGACGGGAGGGCAGTTCTTC. This encodes CASSGGGQRTGGQFF.

The chain is built from TRBV6-1 and TRBJ2-2, with 10 positions matching TRBD2. This CDR3 has 19 residues. CDR1 is MNHNS and CDR2 is SASEGT in the germline V gene. Unmatched junction bases numbered 16, after V lost 4 bases and J lost 5 bases. This chain's CDR3 is CASSGASGRALGETGELFF. CDR3 DNA sequence: TGTGCCAGCAGTGGCGCAAGCGGGAGGGCCCTGGGGGAGACCGGGGAGCTGTTTTTT.

The rearrangement uses TRBV29-1 and TRBJ1-1, with 7 bases that match TRBD1. CDR3 size: 15 residues. Germline V gene data show CDR1 as SQVTM and CDR2 as ANQGSEA. V lost 2 bases and J lost 2; bases outside the gene matches: 8. CDR3 residues: CSVEISRGTNTEAFF. CDR3 DNA: TGCAGCGTTGAAATTTCCAGGGGGACAAACACTGAAGCTTTCTTT.

J is TRBJ1-1 and V is TRBV19; maybe TRBD1 (6 bases). Per germline, CDR1 LNHDA and CDR2 SQIVND (reference sequence). The CDR3 runs 15 residues. V gave up 4 bases and J gave up 2 bases, with 14 bases separating them. CDR3 amino acids: CASSSWGPDNTEAFF. CDR3 sequence (DNA): TGTGCCAGTAGTAGTTGGGGGCCCGATAACACTGAAGCTTTCTTT.

This rearrangement joins TRBV12-3 or TRBV12-4 to TRBJ2-2; D not certain. V was clipped by 6 bases and J by 6 bases, with 8 bases between them. The CDR3 is 12 residues long. DNA of the CDR3: TGTGCCAGCAGAGACTTAGCCGGGGAGCTGTTTTTT. Its translation is CASRDLAGELFF.

The rearrangement links TRBV7-3 to TRBJ2-3; 7 nucleotides match TRBD2. The germline V gene encodes CDR1 SGHTA and CDR2 FQGTGA. The CDR3 is 14 residues long. V lost 5 bases and J lost 6; bases outside the gene matches: 8. The CDR3, as DNA: TGTGCCAGCAGCCCGGGCTTAGCGGGCGATACGCAGTATTTT. Translated, it gives CASSPGLAGDTQYF.

This chain joins TRBV18 and TRBJ2-3, with 10 positions matching TRBD2. CDR1 KGHSH and CDR2 LQKENI come from the germline V gene. The ends lost 4 bases at V and 6 bases at J; junction bases unmatched: 7. CDR3 length: 15 amino acids. CDR3 sequence reads: CASSRSGGARDTQYF. In DNA form, the CDR3 reads TGTGCCAGCTCACGAAGCGGGGGGGCGAGGGATACGCAGTATTTT.

The chain has TRBV19 and TRBJ1-4; TRBD1 aligns across 9 bases. The CDR3 is made up of 14 amino acids. V lost 0 bases to trimming and J lost 10 bases; unmatched junction nucleotides: 3. Germline loops: CDR1 LNHDA, CDR2 SQIVND (reference sequence). As DNA, the CDR3 is TGTGCCAGTAGTATAGAAGGGACAGGGCTAAAACTGTTTTTT. The encoded protein is CASSIEGTGLKLFF.

The chain couples TRBV28 to TRBJ2-7; TRBD1 agrees at 7 bases. The V gene end was trimmed by 6 bases and the J gene end by 5 bases; junction bases not matched to a gene: 13. Germline CDR1 is MDHEN and CDR2 is SYDVKM. The CDR3 length is 15 residues. The CDR3 bases are TGTGCCAGCAGACCCAGCCACAGGGGCGTGAACGAGCAGTACTTC. Protein: CASRPSHRGVNEQYF.

The chain combines TRBV27 with TRBJ2-7, with unresolved D. CDR3 size: 12 residues. Trimming took off 8 bases at V and 2 bases at J, with 10 bases between the two ends. The germline V gene encodes CDR1 MNHEY and CDR2 SMNVEV (reference sequence). The CDR3: CASAVSAYEQYF. In DNA form, the CDR3 reads TGTGCCAGCGCCGTGAGTGCCTACGAGCAGTACTTC.